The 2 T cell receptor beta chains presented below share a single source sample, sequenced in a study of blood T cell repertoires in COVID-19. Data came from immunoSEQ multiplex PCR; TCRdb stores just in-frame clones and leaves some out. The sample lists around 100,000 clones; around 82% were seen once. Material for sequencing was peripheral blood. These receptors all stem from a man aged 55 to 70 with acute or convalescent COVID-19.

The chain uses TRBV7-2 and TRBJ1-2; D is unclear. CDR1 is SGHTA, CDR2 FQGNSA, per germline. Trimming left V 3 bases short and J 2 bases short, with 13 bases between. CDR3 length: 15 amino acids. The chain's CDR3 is CASSFISQSNYGYTF. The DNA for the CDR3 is TGTGCCAGCAGCTTTATTAGCCAGTCGAACTATGGCTACACCTTC.

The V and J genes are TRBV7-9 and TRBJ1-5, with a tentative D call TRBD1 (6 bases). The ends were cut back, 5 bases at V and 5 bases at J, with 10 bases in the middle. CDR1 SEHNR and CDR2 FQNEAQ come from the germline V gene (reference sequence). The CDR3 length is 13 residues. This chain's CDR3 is CASSPQGDQPQHF. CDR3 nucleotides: TGTGCCAGCAGCCCACAGGGTGATCAGCCCCAGCATTTT.